Listed below are T cell receptor beta chains from one sample, sequenced in a study of T cells in Graves' hyperthyroidism and ophthalmopathy. TCRdb itself ran the multiplex PCR reads through MiXCR, one entry per CDR3 protein. Here the sample spans about 300,000 distinct CDR3 sequences, around 17% being singletons. Sequencing used blood. Receptor source: a man aged 25 to 40 with Graves' hyperthyroidism. Both conserved end residues are part of each CDR3. The D gene is left open where the match is weak. Clone size is shown for a subset of rows, as once, few, many or a class of expanded clone.

clone_size,v_call,d_call,j_call,cdr3_aa,cdr3_nt
many,TRBV5-1,TRBD1,TRBJ2-7,CASSQGTGEHEQYF,TGCGCCAGCAGCCAGGGGACAGGGGAACACGAGCAGTACTTC
-,TRBV10-1,TRBD2,TRBJ2-7,CASSVAGEGQYF,TGCGCCAGCAGTGTAGCGGGAGAAGGGCAGTACTTC
many,TRBV3-1,TRBD1,TRBJ2-7,CASSPPGQGYEQYF,TGTGCCAGCAGCCCCCCGGGACAGGGCTACGAGCAGTACTTC
-,TRBV10-2,-,TRBJ2-2,CASSERLASYTGELFF,TGCGCCAGCAGTGAGCGGCTAGCGTCGTACACCGGGGAGCTGTTTTTT
-,TRBV5-6,-,TRBJ1-2,CASSLGAASPYGCTF,TGTGCCAGCAGCCTTGGGGCCGCGTCCCCCTATGGCTGCACCTTC
-,TRBV11-3,-,TRBJ2-7,CASSVDAVRRPEQYF,TGTGCCAGCAGCGTCGACGCCGTGCGGCGCCCGGAGCAGTACTTC
-,TRBV7-9,-,TRBJ2-7,CASSFRGFYEQYF,TGTGCCAGCAGCTTTAGGGGTTTCTACGAGCAGTACTTC
-,TRBV7-9,-,TRBJ2-1,CASSRQGTSVPSRFF,TGTGCCAGCAGCCGACAGGGCACTAGCGTGCCATCACGGTTCTTC
-,TRBV29-1,TRBD1,TRBJ1-1,CSVGVARDRGITEAFF,TGCAGCGTTGGGGTGGCGAGGGACAGGGGTATCACTGAAGCTTTCTTT
many,TRBV6-1,TRBD1,TRBJ2-7,CATTNTGTGSGYEQYF,TGTGCCACCACCAACACCGGGACAGGGTCCGGGTACGAGCAGTACTTC
few,TRBV5-1,-,TRBJ2-7,CASSLAGVPYEQYF,TGCGCCAGCAGCTTGGCGGGGGTTCCCTACGAGCAGTACTTC
many,TRBV2,-,TRBJ2-1,CASSYPPGGSGEQFF,TGTGCCAGCAGTTACCCCCCTGGGGGGAGTGGGGAGCAGTTCTTC
many,TRBV28,-,TRBJ2-4,CASRSSGAKNIQYF,TGTGCCAGCAGGTCCAGCGGGGCCAAAAACATTCAGTACTTC
-,TRBV7-9,TRBD1,TRBJ2-7,CASIGTVAYEQYF,TGTGCCAGCATCGGGACAGTAGCCTACGAGCAGTACTTC
few,TRBV2,-,TRBJ1-6,CANTQGYNSPLHF,TGTGCCAATACGCAGGGTTATAATTCACCCCTCCACTTT
many,TRBV20-1,-,TRBJ1-1,CSPWARAKGMNTEAFF,TGCAGTCCTTGGGCTCGCGCGAAGGGGATGAACACTGAAGCTTTCTTT
many,TRBV12-3/TRBV12-4,-,TRBJ2-6,CASMITDSGANVLTF,TGTGCCAGCATGATAACAGACTCTGGGGCCAACGTCCTGACTTTC
many,TRBV28,TRBD1,TRBJ1-5,CASGRWGQGTQPQHF,TGTGCCAGCGGTAGGTGGGGACAGGGGACTCAGCCCCAGCATTTT
many,TRBV9,TRBD1,TRBJ1-6,CASSGDRVGNSPLHF,TGTGCCAGCAGCGGCGACAGGGTGGGTAATTCACCCCTCCACTTT
many,TRBV2,-,TRBJ1-5,CASSDRDSNQPQHF,TGTGCCAGCAGTGACAGGGATAGCAATCAGCCCCAGCATTTT
many,TRBV5-6,-,TRBJ2-1,CASSSRVGSYNEQFF,TGTGCCAGCAGCTCCCGTGTGGGCTCCTACAATGAGCAGTTCTTC
many,TRBV20-1,-,TRBJ2-7,CSAMGSAYEQYF,TGCAGTGCTATGGGGAGCGCCTACGAGCAGTACTTC
many,TRBV7-9,-,TRBJ2-5,CASSTWQVEEETQYF,TGTGCCAGCAGCACCTGGCAGGTGGAGGAAGAGACCCAGTACTTC
-,TRBV24-1,-,TRBJ2-1,CATPYGLDGEQFF,TGTGCCACCCCCTACGGGCTGGATGGCGAGCAGTTCTTC
-,TRBV5-1,-,TRBJ2-7,CASSLEGHSYEQYF,TGCGCCAGCAGCTTGGAAGGGCACTCCTACGAGCAGTACTTC
many,TRBV6-2/TRBV6-3,TRBD2,TRBJ2-7,CASTTRLAGDEQYF,TGTGCCAGCACCACCCGTCTAGCGGGAGACGAGCAGTACTTC
-,TRBV29-1,TRBD2,TRBJ2-3,CSVAGLAGVWGSTDTQYF,TGCAGCGTAGCGGGACTAGCGGGAGTCTGGGGGAGCACAGATACGCAGTATTTT
few,TRBV7-9,TRBD1,TRBJ2-1,CASSPHKGQGTSRPLGFSVNEQFF,TGTGCCAGCAGCCCCCACAAGGGACAGGGGACGAGTCGACCCCTCGGGTTCTCAGTCAATGAGCAGTTCTTC
-,TRBV27,-,TRBJ1-1,CASSDVNTEAFF,TGTGCCAGCAGCGATGTAAACACTGAAGCTTTCTTT
-,TRBV7-2,-,TRBJ1-5,CASSHDSNQPQHF,TGTGCCAGCAGCCACGACAGTAATCAGCCCCAGCATTTT
-,TRBV3-1,-,TRBJ2-6,CATRGLGKTGANVLTF,TGTGCCACTCGAGGATTGGGGAAAACTGGGGCCAACGTCCTGACTTTC
many,TRBV20-1,-,TRBJ1-1,CSACPSGPPYHEAFF,TGCAGTGCTTGCCCCTCGGGGCCCCCTTACCATGAAGCTTTCTTT
-,TRBV30,-,TRBJ2-1,CASGIFNNEQFF,TGTGCCTCAGGGATATTTAACAATGAGCAGTTCTTC
-,TRBV24-1,-,TRBJ2-2,CATRAGGELFF,TGTGCCACCAGGGCCGGTGGGGAGCTGTTTTTT
many,TRBV2,-,TRBJ2-2,CASSGVTGFMGTGELFF,TGTGCCAGCAGTGGCGTGACAGGCTTTATGGGGACCGGGGAGCTGTTTTTT
many,TRBV11-2,TRBD2,TRBJ2-1,CASSLETSGGDEQFF,TGTGCCAGCAGCTTAGAAACTAGCGGGGGCGATGAGCAGTTCTTC
-,TRBV20-1,-,TRBJ1-5,CSASRDTSNQPQHF,TGCAGTGCTAGCCGGGACACCAGCAATCAGCCCCAGCATTTT
many,TRBV12-3/TRBV12-4,-,TRBJ2-7,CASSWGVGEQYF,TGTGCCAGCAGTTGGGGGGTTGGCGAGCAGTACTTC
many,TRBV7-3,-,TRBJ1-1,CASSLEGALNTEAFF,TGTGCCAGCAGCCTAGAGGGAGCTCTGAACACTGAAGCTTTCTTT
-,TRBV15,TRBD2,TRBJ2-4,CATSRPVGGENIQYF,TGTGCCACCAGCAGACCTGTCGGGGGGGAAAACATTCAGTACTTC
-,TRBV6-1,-,TRBJ1-3,CASSPAGGGLGNTIYF,TGTGCCAGCAGTCCCGCCGGTGGAGGCCTTGGAAACACCATATATTTT